The present T cell receptor (beta chain) was sequenced within a study of T cell repertoires in cytomegalovirus infection. Overall study context: Public TCR beta signatures provided an indication of both CMV infection and a matching HLA type. Study-wide results and caveats: Totalled public TCR beta family frequency picked out people who carried CMV plus the relevant HLA.

The CDR3 consists of 15 residues. Between the trimmed V and J ends, which lost 7 bases and 0 bases, there was a span of 13 bases. Germline CDR1 and CDR2: LNHDA and SQIVND (reference sequence). This clonotype has just a few counts. The antigen is unknown. Each CDR3 protein is one row after TCRdb ran MiXCR on the reads. Among 740,000 or so distinct CDR3 sequences listed, roughly 36% were seen once. This TCR derives from a human donor in good health (CMV status not recorded). Some clones in this sample may be carry-over from other donors' samples. Sequencing was done on a sample of PBMCs. V is TRBV19 and J is TRBJ1-3, with D tentatively TRBD1 (5 bases). The CDR3 reads CASNHRTLSGNTIYF. DNA of the CDR3: TGTGCCAGTAATCATCGGACACTCTCTGGAAACACCATATATTTT.